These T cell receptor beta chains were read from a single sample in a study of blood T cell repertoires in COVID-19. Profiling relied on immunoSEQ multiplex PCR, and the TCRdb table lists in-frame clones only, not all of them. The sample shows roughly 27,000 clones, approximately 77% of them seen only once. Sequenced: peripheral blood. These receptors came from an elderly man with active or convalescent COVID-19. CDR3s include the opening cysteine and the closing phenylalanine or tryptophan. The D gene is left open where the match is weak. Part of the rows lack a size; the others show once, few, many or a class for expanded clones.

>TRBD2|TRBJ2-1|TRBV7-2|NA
CASSLASAGGERDNEQFF
TGTGCCAGCAGCTTAGCGTCGGCGGGAGGAGAACGGGACAATGAGCAGTTCTTC
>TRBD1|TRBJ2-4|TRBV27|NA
CASSKTGGEEYIQYF
TGTGCCAGCAGTAAAACAGGGGGCGAGGAATACATTCAGTACTTC
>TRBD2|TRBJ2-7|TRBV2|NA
CASSRLAGSYEQYF
TGTGCCAGCAGCAGACTAGCGGGGTCCTACGAGCAGTACTTC
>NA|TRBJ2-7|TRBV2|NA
CASKGGAYEQYF
TGTGCCAGCAAGGGAGGCGCCTACGAGCAGTACTTC
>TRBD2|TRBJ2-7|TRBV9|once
CASSPSGRAAEQYF
TGTGCCAGCAGCCCTAGCGGGAGGGCCGCTGAGCAGTACTTC
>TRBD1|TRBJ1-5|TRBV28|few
CASNDRANQPQHF
TGTGCCAGCAATGACAGGGCTAATCAGCCCCAGCATTTT
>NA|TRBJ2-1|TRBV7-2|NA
CASSHNRAAQSYNEQFF
TGTGCCAGCAGCCACAACAGGGCGGCTCAATCCTACAATGAGCAGTTCTTC
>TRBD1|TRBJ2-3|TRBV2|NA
CASPVLLQGVGTDTQYF
TGTGCCAGTCCCGTACTACTTCAGGGGGTCGGCACAGATACGCAGTATTTT
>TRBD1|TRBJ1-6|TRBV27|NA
CASRQGLVSPLHF
TGTGCCAGCCGACAGGGGTTGGTTTCACCCCTCCACTTT
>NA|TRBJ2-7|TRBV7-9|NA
CASSLAGPLPYEQYF
TGTGCCAGCAGCTTAGCGGGGCCACTTCCCTACGAGCAGTACTTC
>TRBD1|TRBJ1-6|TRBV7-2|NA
CASTTGTGVSPLHF
TGTGCCAGCACCACCGGGACAGGGGTGTCACCCCTCCACTTT
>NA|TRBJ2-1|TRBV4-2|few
CASSQTVLQGGNEQFF
TGTGCCAGCAGCCAAACGGTATTGCAGGGAGGAAATGAGCAGTTCTTC
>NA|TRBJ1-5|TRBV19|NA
CASSIVQGRGNQPQHF
TGTGCCAGTAGTATCGTCCAGGGTCGAGGCAATCAGCCCCAGCATTTT
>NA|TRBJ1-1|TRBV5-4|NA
CASSLSTNRNTEAFF
TGTGCCAGCAGCTTGTCGACCAACAGGAACACTGAAGCTTTCTTT
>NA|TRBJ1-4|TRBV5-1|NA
CASSPSGRGEKLFF
TGCGCCAGCAGCCCGAGCGGGCGGGGTGAAAAACTGTTTTTT
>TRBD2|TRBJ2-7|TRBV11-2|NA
CASSLGLAGVNEQYF
TGTGCCAGCAGCTTGGGACTAGCGGGAGTTAACGAGCAGTACTTC
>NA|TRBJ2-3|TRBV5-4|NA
CASSTRVVGPDTQYF
TGTGCCAGCAGCACGAGGGTTGTAGGTCCAGATACGCAGTATTTT
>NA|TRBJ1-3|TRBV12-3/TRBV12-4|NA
CASSAQQGHTIYF
TGTGCCAGCAGTGCGCAACAGGGACACACCATATATTTT
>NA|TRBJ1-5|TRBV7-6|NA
CASSLLWECQPQHF
TGTGCCAGCAGCTTACTGTGGGAGTGTCAGCCCCAGCATTTT
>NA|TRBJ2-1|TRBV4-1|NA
CASSQVTGPYNEQFF
TGCGCCAGCAGCCAAGTTACGGGTCCGTACAATGAGCAGTTCTTC
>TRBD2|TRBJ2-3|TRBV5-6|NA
CASRLAGGGTDTQYF
TGTGCCAGCAGACTAGCGGGGGGCGGGACAGATACGCAGTATTTT
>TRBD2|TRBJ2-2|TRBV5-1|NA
CASSLVGTTNTGELFF
TGCGCCAGCAGCTTGGTAGGGACTACGAACACCGGGGAGCTGTTTTTT
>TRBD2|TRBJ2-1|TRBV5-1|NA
CASSLDLAGGGFF
TGCGCCAGCAGCTTGGATCTAGCGGGAGGAGGGTTCTTC
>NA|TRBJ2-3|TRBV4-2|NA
CASSQTADFTDTQYF
TGTGCCAGCAGCCAAACAGCGGATTTCACAGATACGCAGTATTTT
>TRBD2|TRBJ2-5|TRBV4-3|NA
CASSQNVVLADEVQETQYF
TGCGCCAGCAGCCAGAACGTGGTACTAGCGGACGAGGTACAAGAGACCCAGTACTTC
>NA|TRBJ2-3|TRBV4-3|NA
CASSQDGGYDTQYF
TGCGCCAGCAGCCAAGACGGGGGATACGATACGCAGTATTTT